The 32 T cell receptor beta chains reported below all come from one sample, sequenced in a study of Graves' ophthalmopathy and Graves' hyperthyroidism. Amplification of TCR beta CDR3 regions used RNA transcripts. Investigators did first-round RT-PCR with HTBI primers, then second-round multiplex PCR. TCRdb reprocessed the multiplex PCR reads via MiXCR and lists one record per CDR3 protein. This table holds roughly 1.1 million distinct CDR3 sequences, less than 45% found once. Material for sequencing was peripheral blood or thyroid tissue (not recorded which). The receptors derive from an adult man with Graves' hyperthyroidism.

The chain joins TRBV7-3 to TRBJ2-2; perhaps TRBD2 as D (5 bases). The CDR3 loop spans 16 amino acids. From germline, CDR1 is SGHTA and CDR2 FQGTGA. The V gene lost 4 bases and the J gene lost 9 bases, with 21 bases spanning the gap. The CDR3 here is CASSSQHGMILRELFF. DNA for the CDR3: TGTGCCAGCAGCTCACAACACGGGATGATTCTACGGGAGCTGTTTTTT.

On this clonotype: It may be a read error: a sequence one base away is much more abundant. This rearrangement joins TRBV10-3 to TRBJ2-7; 9 bases align to TRBD1. Germline CDR1 ENHRY, CDR2 SYGVKD. The CDR3 spans 14 residues. The CDR3 DNA sequence: TGTGCCAGCAGGCAGACAGGGGGATCCTACGAGCGGTACTTC. Protein product: CASRQTGGSYERYF.

The chain links TRBV25-1 to TRBJ2-5; no firm D call. The CDR3 is 8 residues long. The germline V and J ends were trimmed by 11 bases and 4 bases, with 2 bases remaining between them. CDR1 is MGHDK, CDR2 SYGVNS, per germline. CDR3 nucleotide sequence: TGTGCCGGAGAGACCCAGTACTTC. It encodes CAGETQYF. The variable domain in full, with the rest retrieved from reference TRBV25-1 and TRBJ2-5, is EADIYQTPRYLVIGTGKKITLECSQTMGHDKMYWYQQDPGMELHLIHYSYGVNSTEKGDLSSESTVSRIRTEHFPLTLESARPSHTSQYLCAGETQYFGPGTRLLVL.

This clonotype was seen more than once but under ten times. This sequence joins TRBV4-3 and TRBJ2-2; D might be TRBD1 (6 bases). This CDR3 has 15 residues. Germline V gene lookup returns CDR1 LGHNA and CDR2 YSLEER. Deletions cut 2 bases from V and 7 bases from J, with 14 bases between. In DNA, the CDR3 is TGCGCCAGCAGCCAAAGACAGGCTCGCCACGGGGAGCTGTTTTTT. This codes for CASSQRQARHGELFF.

As for this clonotype: A clone one base away is much larger, so this may be a read error. The chain couples TRBV20-1 to TRBJ2-7; tentative D call: TRBD2 (5 bases). CDR3 length equals 12 residues. Looked up from germline, CDR1 is DFQATT and CDR2 is SNEGSKA (reference sequence). The CDR3 DNA reads TGCAGTGCGGGTCAGATCGACTACGAGCAGCACTTC. Its protein product is CSAGQIDYEQHF.

This clonotype was recorded many times. The V and J genes are TRBV7-9 and TRBJ1-2; tentatively, D is TRBD1 (6 bases). V was pared by 4 bases and J by 6 bases, with 24 bases between. Germline CDR1 reads SEHNR; CDR2 reads FQNEAQ (reference sequence). The CDR3 sequence is 17 residues long. The CDR3 protein is CASSSTTGRASGDGYTF. Written as DNA, the CDR3 is TGTGCCAGCAGCTCCACGACAGGACGGGCTTCGGGTGATGGCTACACCTTC.

This clonotype was observed at least ten times. CDR3 nucleotide sequence: TGCAGTGCTAGACCCGGGACAGGGTACTATGGCTACACCTTC. It codes for CSARPGTGYYGYTF. The chain recombines TRBV20-1 with TRBJ1-2, with 9 bases lining up with TRBD1. Losses at the gene ends were 2 bases for V and 3 bases for J; bases not matched to a gene: 4. CDR1 is DFQATT and CDR2 is SNEGSKA in the germline V gene (reference sequence). This CDR3 has 14 amino acids.

The V gene is TRBV25-1, the J gene TRBJ2-5, with 8 bases aligning to TRBD1. CDR1 MGHDK and CDR2 SYGVNS come from the germline V gene. CDR3 length: 16 residues. V shed 0 bases, J shed 2 bases, and the junction held 5 bases outside the gene matches. The CDR3 region is CASSEYGNRGQETQYF. The CDR3 DNA sequence: TGTGCCAGCAGTGAATATGGGAACAGGGGGCAAGAGACCCAGTACTTC.

Only one count was recorded for this clonotype. CDR3 protein: CSVDSGDGEKLFF. CDR3 DNA: TGCAGCGTTGATAGTGGGGACGGCGAAAAACTGTTTTTT. V and J are TRBV29-1 and TRBJ1-4; a possible D gene is TRBD1 (5 bases). Germline V lookup: CDR1 SQVTM, CDR2 ANQGSEA. CDR3 size: 13 residues. V lost 3 bases to trimming and J lost 8 bases, with 13 bases between them.

This chain links TRBV29-1 with TRBJ1-1; D gene uncertain. Germline V gene data show CDR1 as SQVTM and CDR2 as ANQGSEA. Trimming removed 7 bases at V and 1 base at J, with 13 bases between. The CDR3 runs to 13 residues. The CDR3 DNA reads TGCAGCGATGGAACCGCCCAGAACACTGAAGCTTTCTTT. Its protein is CSDGTAQNTEAFF.

This chain connects TRBV10-3 to TRBJ1-2; maybe TRBD1 (6 bases). The CDR3 runs to 16 residues. Germline assignment: CDR1 ENHRY and CDR2 SYGVKD. V lost 10 bases and J 4 bases, leaving 25 bases between the germline ends. DNA of the CDR3: TGTGCCAGCTTGGACGCCGGGACAAGGAGGGGCTATGGCTACACCTTC. Translated: CASLDAGTRRGYGYTF.

Many counts were recorded for this clonotype. The CDR3 DNA follows: TGTGCCAGCAAAAATTGGGGACAGGGGCCACATCAGCCCCAGCATTTT. Translation: CASKNWGQGPHQPQHF. V usage is TRBV19 and J usage is TRBJ1-5, with 10 bases fitting TRBD1. This CDR3 is 16 amino acids long. Trimming removed 9 bases from V and 5 bases from J; junction bases left unmatched: 13. CDR1 and CDR2 from the germline V gene are LNHDA and SQIVND (reference sequence).

The CDR3 region has the DNA TGTGCCAGCAGCGGACAAGAAGCTAACGTCCTGACTTTC. Translated: CASSGQEANVLTF. The chain couples TRBV7-9 to TRBJ2-6; a possible D gene is TRBD1 (5 bases). V lost 5 bases and J lost 10, with 12 bases in between. CDR3 length: 13 residues. The germline CDR1 and CDR2 sequences are SEHNR and FQNEAQ (reference sequence).

The chain links TRBV7-8 to TRBJ2-5; D might be TRBD1 (5 bases). This CDR3 contains 13 residues. Germline V lookup: CDR1 SGHVS, CDR2 FQNEAQ. V lost 5 bases and J 7 bases, leaving 14 bases between the germline ends. The CDR3 DNA follows: TGTGCCAGCAGCCCAAGCAACCAGGGGACCCAGTACTTC. It encodes CASSPSNQGTQYF. The full variable domain, completed using reference TRBV7-8 and TRBJ2-5, is GAGVSQSPRYKVAKRGQDVALRCDPISGHVSLFWYQQALGQGPEFLTYFQNEAQLDKSGLPSDRFFAERPEGSVSTLKIQRTQQEDSAVYLCASSPSNQGTQYFGPGTRLLVL.

This clonotype was seen repeatedly, ten times or more. The chain joins TRBV9 to TRBJ1-5, with D uncertain. Germline V gene lookup returns CDR1 SGDLS and CDR2 YYNGEE. The CDR3 extends over 13 amino acids. Between the trimmed V and J ends, which lost 0 bases and 6 bases, there was a span of 7 bases. CDR3 sequence (DNA): TGTGCCAGCAGCGTAGACGAAAGTCAGCCCCAGCATTTT. Its protein product is CASSVDESQPQHF.

This clonotype occurred a few times. Its ends do not fully match the called genes, so a read error is possible. J is TRBJ2-7 and V is TRBV7-2, with a tentative D call TRBD2 (7 bases). The CDR3 extends over 13 amino acids. CDR1 and CDR2 (germline): SGHTA, FQGNSA. In DNA form, the CDR3 reads TGTGCCAGCAGCTTAGTGGCTGCTGGGGGGGCGGACTTC. Encoded protein: CASSLVAAGGADF.

The gene calls are TRBV12-3 or TRBV12-4 and TRBJ1-1; D is uncertain. V gave up 2 bases and J gave up 6 bases, with 13 bases separating them. CDR3 size: 14 residues. The CDR3 loop is CASSLLGVAAEAFF. DNA for the CDR3: TGTGCCAGCAGTTTACTTGGTGTGGCGGCTGAAGCTTTCTTT.

Only a few counts were recorded for this clonotype. The rearrangement uses TRBV6-5 and TRBJ2-7; D ambiguous. This CDR3 contains 14 residues. Germline V gives CDR1 MNHEY, CDR2 SVGAGI. Trimming cost V 1 base and J 1 base, with 8 bases left between them. The CDR3 spells CASSYYPGSYEQYF. DNA for the CDR3: TGTGCCAGCAGTTACTATCCAGGATCCTACGAGCAGTACTTC.

The genes are TRBV5-5 and TRBJ2-5; 12 bases line up with TRBD2. CDR3 size: 16 residues. CDR1 and CDR2 from the germline V gene are SGHKS and YYEKEE (reference sequence). Trimming cost V 4 bases and J 1 base; bases outside gene matches: 5. The DNA for the CDR3 is TGTGCCAGCAGCCCCCTAGCGGGGGGGAGCCAAGAGACCCAGTACTTC. Translated: CASSPLAGGSQETQYF.

This chain connects TRBV28 to TRBJ1-4; D not resolved. With 8 bases removed from V and 7 bases from J, the gap between germline ends came to 17 bases. This CDR3 comprises 14 residues. CDR1 and CDR2 from the germline V gene are MDHEN and SYDVKM. The CDR3 loop is CASSPLEAGEKLFF. The CDR3 DNA reads as TGTGCCAGCTCACCACTTGAAGCTGGTGAAAAACTGTTTTTT.

The CDR3 region has the DNA TGTGCCTGGAGTGTAGGCAGGGTCTCGGCGAACACCGGGGAGCTGTTTTTT. Amino acid sequence: CAWSVGRVSANTGELFF. This chain links TRBV30 with TRBJ2-2; possibly TRBD1 for D (5 bases). The CDR3 sequence is 17 residues long. Germline CDR1 reads GTSNPN; CDR2 reads SVGIG (reference sequence). Trimming shortened V by 0 bases and J by 0 bases, and 14 bases separated the two germline ends.

This clonotype has ten or more counts. This chain uses TRBV15 with TRBJ2-7; D not certain. Germline V lookup: CDR1 LNHNV, CDR2 YYDKDF (reference sequence). The CDR3 is 15 amino acids. The V gene lost 2 bases and the J gene lost 0 bases, with 11 bases spanning the gap. The CDR3 region is CATSRPSVNSYEQYF. The CDR3, as DNA: TGTGCCACCAGCAGACCCTCAGTCAACTCCTACGAGCAGTACTTC. The complete variable domain, with remaining parts taken from reference TRBV15 and TRBJ2-7, reads DAMVIQNPRYQVTQFGKPVTLSCSQTLNHNVMYWYQQKSSQAPKLLFHYYDKDFNNEADTPDNFQSRRPNTSFCFLDIRSPGLGDTAMYLCATSRPSVNSYEQYFGPGTRLTVT.

This clonotype was recorded a few times. V and J are TRBV12-3 or TRBV12-4 and TRBJ1-5; TRBD1 matches 8 bases. The junction had 7 bases not matched to a gene; V was cut back by 5 bases and J by 4 bases. CDR3 length equals 15 residues. In DNA, the CDR3 is TGTGCCAGCAGTCCCCGGACAGGGCTAAATCAGCCCCAGCATTTT. As protein: CASSPRTGLNQPQHF.

This clonotype was seen many times. The junction shows a germline mismatch at one end, possibly a read error. The chain is built from TRBV5-1 and TRBJ1-2; D perhaps matches TRBD1 (6 bases). Germline V gene data show CDR1 as SGHRS and CDR2 as YFSETQ. The CDR3 length is 12 residues. In DNA, the CDR3 is TGTGCCAGCAGCCCTCCCGGGGGCGGCTACACCTTC. Its protein is CASSPPGGGYTF.

This clonotype was counted between two and nine times. The J gene is TRBJ1-6, the V gene TRBV2; D call uncertain. Trimming took off 11 bases at V and 5 bases at J, with 7 bases between the two ends. This CDR3 has 11 residues. Germline V gives CDR1 SNHLY, CDR2 FYNNEI. The CDR3 nucleotides read TGTGCCCCGGGAGATAATTCACCCCTCCACTTT. Amino acid sequence: CAPGDNSPLHF. The full variable domain, completed using reference TRBV2 and TRBJ1-6, is EPEVTQTPSHQVTQMGQEVILRCVPISNHLYFYWYRQILGQKVEFLVSFYNNEISEKSEIFDDQFSVERPDGSNFTLKIRSTKLEDSAMYFCAPGDNSPLHFGNGTRLTVT.

Many counts were recorded for this clonotype. V is TRBV20-1 and J is TRBJ2-7, with 8 bases lining up with TRBD2. V lost 7 bases to trimming and J lost 3 bases; unmatched junction nucleotides: 5. This CDR3 comprises 12 residues. Germline V gene data show CDR1 as DFQATT and CDR2 as SNEGSKA (reference sequence). The CDR3 DNA reads TGCAGTGTGCGGGGGGAAAGCTACGAGCAGTACTTC. This sequence encodes CSVRGESYEQYF.

On this clonotype itself: A clone one base away is much larger, so this may be a read error. The V and J genes are TRBV7-2 and TRBJ2-5; D possibly corresponds to TRBD2 (5 bases). The germline gives CDR1 SGHTA, CDR2 FQGNSA. The CDR3 has 14 residues. CDR3 residues: CASSQEGPQETKYF. The CDR3 DNA follows: TGTGCCAGCAGCCAAGAGGGTCCCCAAGAGACCAAGTACTTC.

This clonotype was counted a single time. A single base separates this from a much larger clone, so it may be a read error. The rearrangement uses TRBV7-6 and TRBJ2-7; TRBD2 aligns across 12 bases. The CDR3 sequence is 17 residues long. V trimming: 1 base; J trimming: 2 bases; junction bases outside the gene matches: 6. Germline CDR1 is SGHVS and CDR2 is FNYEAQ. The CDR3 DNA is TGTGCCAGCAGCTTAGGGACTAGCGGGGTCGTACCCTACGAGCAGTACTTC. Its protein product is CASSLGTSGVVPYEQYF.

The chain uses TRBV25-1 and TRBJ1-2; 8 bases map to TRBD1. Losses at the gene ends were 10 bases for V and 5 bases for J; bases not matched to a gene: 9. The CDR3 is 13 amino acids. Germline V CDR1 and CDR2: MGHDK, SYGVNS. CDR3 amino acids: CATSHRTGYGYTF. CDR3 DNA sequence: TGTGCCACCTCTCACCGGACAGGGTATGGCTACACCTTC.

This clonotype has just a few counts. J is TRBJ1-5 and V is TRBV30, with a possible D match to TRBD1 (6 bases). The ends were cut back, 0 bases at V and 11 bases at J, with 20 bases in the middle. Germline CDR1 GTSNPN, CDR2 SVGIG (reference sequence). The CDR3 is made up of 15 amino acids. The CDR3, as DNA: TGTGCCTGGAGTGTAGGATTTGGGGAAGAGGGGGCCCAGCATTTT. Its protein product is CAWSVGFGEEGAQHF.

This clonotype has at least ten counts. The rearrangement links TRBV5-1 to TRBJ2-2; D is perhaps TRBD2 (6 bases). The CDR3 consists of 12 residues. Trimming took 8 bases from V and 5 from J, leaving 10 bases between them. Germline V gives CDR1 SGHRS, CDR2 YFSETQ. The CDR3 sequence: CASRDLTGELFF. For the CDR3, the DNA is TGCGCCAGTAGGGACTTGACCGGGGAGCTGTTTTTT.

This clonotype was counted many times. This sequence joins TRBV7-2 and TRBJ1-2; TRBD1 might be the D (6 bases). Germline V gene lookup returns CDR1 SGHTA and CDR2 FQGNSA. The V and J ends lost 1 base and 3 bases respectively, with 24 bases between them. The CDR3 is 19 residues long. The CDR3 nucleotides read TGTGCCAGCAGCTTAGTTTCGGGCTTTCGGGGGCGGCTAGACTATGGCTACACCTTC. Its translation: CASSLVSGFRGRLDYGYTF.